A single T cell receptor (beta chain) is shown here with its context. This sample stems from a study of cytomegalovirus exposure and HLA in healthy donors. The PCR was carried out with 60 Vbeta primers and 13 Jbeta primers. Produced via immunoSEQ multiplex PCR; TCRdb's table is partial and in-frame only. There are fewer than 110,000 clones in the sample, with around 3.5% held by the top ten. While unrecorded immune exposures were likely, the donors were nominally healthy when sampled. The CDR3 has 13 amino acids. Looked up from germline, CDR1 is SGHAT and CDR2 is FQNNGV. V shed 5 bases and J shed 2 bases, with 7 bases lying between them.

The sequenced material came from PBMCs. This chain links TRBV11-2 with TRBJ1-3; D is unclear. This sequence was found in a man aged 40-55 years in good health and CMV-seronegative. CDR3 amino acids: CASSASAGNTIYF. DNA for the CDR3: TGTGCCAGCAGCGCTTCAGCTGGAAACACCATATATTTT.